A selection of T cell receptor beta chains follows, all from one sample in a study of cytomegalovirus exposure and HLA in healthy donors. Here immunoSEQ multiplex PCR was the method, and the copy in TCRdb shows in-frame clones only, minus some. The table lists approximately 100,000 clones, about 77% of them singletons. The sequenced sample was PBMCs. These receptors were collected from a woman in her thirties or forties in good health and CMV-seronegative. Both conserved end residues are part of each CDR3. Fields, in order: D gene, CDR3 length, J gene, V gene, clone size, CDR3 protein, CDR3 DNA. The D gene is left open where the match is weak. A clone size is listed for some rows: how often the clone was seen (once, few, many), or a class if it is expanded.

>NA|15|TRBJ1-1|TRBV4-2|NA
CASSPSLGQNTEAFF
TGTGCCAGCAGCCCAAGCTTAGGACAAAACACTGAAGCTTTCTTT
>NA|14|TRBJ1-3|TRBV5-1|NA
CASSTGGQGNTIYF
TGCGCCAGCAGCACTGGAGGACAGGGAAACACCATATATTTT
>TRBD1|18|TRBJ2-3|TRBV7-8|NA
CASSLERYGTAITDTQYF
TGTGCCAGCAGCTTAGAACGCTACGGGACAGCCATCACAGATACGCAGTATTTT
>NA|14|TRBJ1-1|TRBV19|NA
CASRSRRGNTEAFF
TGTGCCAGTAGAAGCCGGAGGGGGAACACTGAAGCTTTCTTT
>NA|15|TRBJ1-6|TRBV27|NA
CASSSGGVTHSPLHF
TGTGCCAGCAGTTCCGGGGGGGTAACTCATTCACCCCTCCACTTT
>NA|15|TRBJ2-1|TRBV29-1|NA
CSVEDPTGRRNEQFF
TGCAGCGTTGAAGATCCTACAGGGCGCCGCAATGAGCAGTTCTTC
>TRBD1|15|TRBJ2-7|TRBV6-5|once
CASTRIRDRDLLLYF
TGTGCCAGCACCCGAATCCGGGACAGGGACCTTCTTCTGTACTTC
>TRBD1|15|TRBJ1-6|TRBV30|NA
CAWSATGTMGSPLHF
TGTGCCTGGAGTGCGACAGGGACAATGGGTTCACCCCTCCACTTT
>TRBD2|16|TRBJ2-5|TRBV5-1|once
CASSPLNSGGQETQYF
TGCGCCAGCAGCCCCCTAAACAGCGGGGGTCAAGAGACCCAGTACTTC
>TRBD2|13|TRBJ2-1|TRBV7-9|NA
CASSLLAGAEQFF
TGTGCCAGCAGCTTACTAGCGGGGGCTGAGCAGTTCTTC
>NA|17|TRBJ1-2|TRBV5-6|NA
CASSLGAHGGWSYGYTF
TGTGCCAGCAGCTTGGGAGCTCACGGGGGGTGGAGTTATGGCTACACCTTC
>TRBD1|14|TRBJ2-1|TRBV7-3|NA
CASTPGQGHNEQFF
TGTGCCAGCACCCCCGGACAGGGCCACAATGAGCAGTTCTTC
>NA|15|TRBJ2-6|TRBV6-5|NA
CASSQTISGANVLTF
TGTGCCAGCAGTCAAACAATCTCTGGGGCCAACGTCCTGACTTTC
>NA|11|TRBJ1-1|TRBV29-1|once
CSVVEAGQAFF
TGCAGCGTTGTAGAGGCGGGGCAAGCTTTCTTT
>NA|12|TRBJ2-1|TRBV5-6|few
CASSFSVNEQFF
TGTGCCAGCAGCTTCTCGGTCAATGAGCAGTTCTTC
>TRBD1|15|TRBJ1-1|TRBV10-3|NA
CAISPTGQGYTEAFF
TGTGCCATCAGTCCAACAGGACAGGGGTACACTGAAGCTTTCTTT
>TRBD1|14|TRBJ2-7|TRBV30|NA
CAYQMGQGKNEQYF
TGTGCCTACCAAATGGGACAGGGGAAAAACGAGCAGTACTTC
>NA|15|TRBJ1-5|TRBV7-9|few
CASSLGGYSNQPQHF
TGTGCCAGCAGCTTGGGAGGCTATAGCAATCAGCCCCAGCATTTT
>NA|14|TRBJ1-5|TRBV25-1|NA
CASSAGVGNQPQHF
TGTGCCAGCAGTGCAGGGGTGGGCAATCAGCCCCAGCATTTT
>TRBD2|19|TRBJ2-2|TRBV4-2|NA
CASRSSLAGVGPNTGELFF
TGTGCCAGCAGGAGTTCGCTAGCGGGGGTAGGACCGAACACCGGGGAGCTGTTTTTT
>TRBD1|13|TRBJ1-5|TRBV6-1|few
CATTRQGDQPQHF
TGTGCCACTACCCGACAGGGGGATCAGCCCCAGCATTTT
>TRBD1|15|TRBJ1-2|TRBV2|NA
CASRFRDRANYGYTF
TGTGCCAGTAGGTTCCGGGACAGAGCTAACTATGGCTACACCTTC
>NA|16|TRBJ1-1|TRBV7-9|NA
CASSLERYHRPKEAFF
TGTGCCAGCAGCTTAGAAAGGTATCACAGACCCAAGGAAGCTTTCTTT
>NA|15|TRBJ1-2|TRBV11-2|NA
CASSLVVGRPGGYTF
TGTGCCAGCAGCTTAGTTGTGGGCAGGCCGGGGGGCTACACCTTC
>NA|15|TRBJ1-2|TRBV5-4|NA
CASSLGGGANYGYTF
TGTGCCAGCAGCTTGGGCGGGGGCGCTAACTATGGCTACACCTTC
>NA|13|TRBJ1-5|TRBV30|NA
CAWSVGGGQPQHF
TGTGCCTGGAGTGTAGGTGGGGGGCAGCCCCAGCATTTT
>NA|15|TRBJ1-2|TRBV6-1|NA
CASSVAGGSNYGYTF
TGTGCCAGCAGTGTCGCCGGCGGCAGTAACTATGGCTACACCTTC
>NA|12|TRBJ1-4|TRBV19|NA
CASSWGGEKLFF
TGTGCCAGTAGTTGGGGGGGAGAAAAACTGTTTTTT
>TRBD1|17|TRBJ2-2|TRBV7-9|NA
CASSLVGQGSRTGELFF
TGTGCCAGCAGCTTAGTCGGACAGGGGAGTCGCACCGGGGAGCTGTTTTTT
>TRBD1|15|TRBJ1-1|TRBV18|NA
CASSPGDSVSHTAFF
TGTGCCAGCTCACCAGGGGACAGCGTTTCCCACACGGCTTTCTTT
>NA|17|TRBJ2-6|TRBV5-1|few
CASSLGGTGYGANVLTF
TGCGCCAGCAGCTTGGGGGGTACAGGGTATGGGGCCAACGTCCTGACTTTC
>NA|16|TRBJ2-7|TRBV6-5|NA
CASSYSRQLITYEQYF
TGTGCCAGCAGTTACTCGAGACAGCTGATTACCTACGAGCAGTACTTC
>NA|12|TRBJ1-2|TRBV29-1|NA
CSARQTNYGYTF
TGCAGCGCAAGACAGACTAACTATGGCTACACCTTC
>TRBD2|15|TRBJ2-5|TRBV6-5|few
CASSGPGTRKETQYF
TGTGCCAGCAGTGGGCCCGGGACTAGAAAAGAGACCCAGTACTTC
>NA|13|TRBJ1-5|TRBV4-1|NA
CASSQDSSGPQHF
TGCGCCAGCAGCCAGGACTCTTCGGGGCCCCAGCATTTT
>NA|15|TRBJ1-5|TRBV6-1|NA
CASSGQALGNQPQHF
TGTGCCAGCAGTGGACAGGCCCTGGGCAATCAGCCCCAGCATTTT
>NA|15|TRBJ2-5|TRBV7-9|NA
CASSRPGVPQETQYF
TGTGCCAGCAGCCGCCCAGGGGTCCCCCAAGAGACCCAGTACTTC
>NA|12|TRBJ1-1|TRBV7-9|NA
CASSLIQVEAFF
TGTGCCAGCAGCTTAATACAGGTTGAAGCTTTCTTT
>NA|15|TRBJ2-7|TRBV2|NA
CASKEGGAFPYEQYF
TGTGCCAGCAAGGAGGGGGGGGCCTTCCCCTACGAGCAGTACTTC
>TRBD2|15|TRBJ2-3|TRBV5-1|NA
CASSPSGAGTDTQYF
TGCGCCAGCAGCCCTAGCGGGGCCGGCACAGATACGCAGTATTTT